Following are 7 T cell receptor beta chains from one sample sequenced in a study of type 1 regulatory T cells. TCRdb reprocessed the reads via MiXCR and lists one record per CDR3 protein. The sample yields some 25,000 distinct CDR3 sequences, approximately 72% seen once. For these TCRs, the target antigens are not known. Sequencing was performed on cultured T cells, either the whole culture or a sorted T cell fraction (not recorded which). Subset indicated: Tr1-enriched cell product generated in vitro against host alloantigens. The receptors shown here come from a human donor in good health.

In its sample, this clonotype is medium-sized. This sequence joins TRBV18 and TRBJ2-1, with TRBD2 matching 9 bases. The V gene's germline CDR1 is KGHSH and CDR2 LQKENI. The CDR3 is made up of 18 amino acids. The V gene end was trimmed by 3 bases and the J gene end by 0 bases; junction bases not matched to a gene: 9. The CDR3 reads CASSPGPSRGGSYNEQFF. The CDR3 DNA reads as TGTGCCAGCTCACCGGGACCGTCGCGGGGGGGCTCCTACAATGAGCAGTTCTTC.

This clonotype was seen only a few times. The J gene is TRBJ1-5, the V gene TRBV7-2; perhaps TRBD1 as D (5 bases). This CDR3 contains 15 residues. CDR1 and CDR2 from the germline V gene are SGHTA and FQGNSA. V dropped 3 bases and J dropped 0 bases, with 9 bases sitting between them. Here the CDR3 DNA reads TGTGCCAGCAGCTTTGGGGGGTATAGCAATCAGCCCCAGCATTTT. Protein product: CASSFGGYSNQPQHF.

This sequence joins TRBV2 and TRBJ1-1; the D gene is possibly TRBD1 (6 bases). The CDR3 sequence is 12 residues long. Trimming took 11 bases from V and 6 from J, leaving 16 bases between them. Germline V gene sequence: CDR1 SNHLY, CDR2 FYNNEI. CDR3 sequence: CARTGPEAEAFF. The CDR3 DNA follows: TGTGCCCGTACAGGGCCTGAGGCTGAAGCTTTCTTT.

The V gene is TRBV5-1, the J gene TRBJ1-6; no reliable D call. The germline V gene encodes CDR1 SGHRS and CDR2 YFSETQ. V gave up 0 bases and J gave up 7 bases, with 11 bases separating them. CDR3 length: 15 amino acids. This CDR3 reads CASSLASAGNSPLHF. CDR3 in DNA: TGCGCCAGCAGCTTGGCGTCGGCCGGAAATTCACCCCTCCACTTT.

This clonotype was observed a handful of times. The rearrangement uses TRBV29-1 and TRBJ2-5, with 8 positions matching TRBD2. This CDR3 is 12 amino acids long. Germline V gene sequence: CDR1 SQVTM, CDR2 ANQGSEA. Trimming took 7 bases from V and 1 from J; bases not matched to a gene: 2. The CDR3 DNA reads TGCAGCGGGGCGGGGGGCCAAGAGACCCAGTACTTC. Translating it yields CSGAGGQETQYF.

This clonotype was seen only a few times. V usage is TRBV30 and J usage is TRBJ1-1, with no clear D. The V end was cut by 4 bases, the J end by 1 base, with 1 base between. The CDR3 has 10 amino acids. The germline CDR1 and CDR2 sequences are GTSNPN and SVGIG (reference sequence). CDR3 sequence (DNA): TGTGCCTGGAAGAACACTGAAGCTTTCTTT. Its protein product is CAWKNTEAFF.

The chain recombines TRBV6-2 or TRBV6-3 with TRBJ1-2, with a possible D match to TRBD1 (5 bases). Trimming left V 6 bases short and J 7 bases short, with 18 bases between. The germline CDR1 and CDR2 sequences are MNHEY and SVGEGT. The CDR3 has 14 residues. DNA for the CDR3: TGTGCCAGCAGCCCCATCGGGGGGGTGCGTGGCTACACCTTC. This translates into CASSPIGGVRGYTF.